The present T cell receptor (beta chain) was sequenced within a study of CD8+ T cells in alopecia areata. cDNA serving as the sequencing template came from extracted, reverse transcribed RNA. TCRdb's table, derived via immunoSEQ multiplex PCR, lists solely in-frame clones and lacks some. The data hold just over 150,000 clones, with around 55% observed a single time. This CDR3 region has 13 residues. Per the germline V gene, CDR1 is LNHNV and CDR2 is YYDKDF (reference sequence). V dropped 2 bases and J dropped 6 bases, with 9 bases sitting between them. The receptor comes from a human donor with alopecia areata. V is TRBV15 and J is TRBJ2-3, with D unclear. The source was CD8+ T cells sorted from blood, collected at week 0. Here the CDR3 reads CATSRTPEDTQYF. Written as DNA, the CDR3 is TGTGCCACCAGCAGAACGCCAGAGGATACGCAGTATTTT.